These 7 T cell receptor beta chains came from one sample sequenced in a study of post-analysis software for immune sequencing data. General study results and limits: Controls had lower frequencies than patients of 4 or 5 TRBV segments, which included TRBV5-6, TRBV5-1 and TRBV20-1.

The antigens these receptors bind are not known. Tagging with unique molecular identifiers was a feature of the TCR beta cDNA libraries. TCRdb independently ran MiXCR on the PCR reads; one entry per CDR3 protein. Counted here are approximately 440,000 distinct CDR3 sequences, roughly 45% occurring once; the ten biggest clones make up 9.5% to 13%. Sequencing was performed on blood. The source of these receptors is a girl aged 10 to 17 with multiple sclerosis.

This clonotype was counted only a few times. The rearrangement joins TRBV6-5 to TRBJ2-7, with no clear D. V lost 5 bases and J lost 2, with 4 bases in between. From germline, CDR1 is MNHEY and CDR2 SVGAGI. This CDR3 comprises 11 residues. CDR3 in amino acids: CASSTPYEQYF. DNA for the CDR3: TGTGCCAGCAGTACCCCCTACGAGCAGTACTTC.

The rearrangement links TRBV3-1 to TRBJ1-1; tentatively, D is TRBD1 (6 bases). CDR1 and CDR2 (germline): LGHDT, YNNKEL (reference sequence). V was shortened by 5 bases and J by 5 bases, with 27 bases between the two germline ends. This CDR3 comprises 18 residues. As DNA, the CDR3 is TGTGCCAGCAGCTGGCCGCGGAGAAACAGGGCCCTCAGTACTGAAGCTTTCTTT. It codes for CASSWPRRNRALSTEAFF.

The CDR3 reads CASSLEGSYGEQFF. DNA for the CDR3: TGTGCCAGCAGTTTAGAGGGTTCCTACGGTGAGCAGTTCTTC. The chain recombines TRBV12-3 or TRBV12-4 with TRBJ2-1; D gene ambiguous. The CDR3 spans 14 residues. V lost 1 base and J lost 9, with 13 bases in between.

This sequence joins TRBV15 and TRBJ2-1, with a tentative D call TRBD1 (6 bases). The CDR3 loop spans 15 amino acids. The V end lost 7 bases, the J end lost 2 bases, and 15 bases lay between the germline ends. CDR1 is LNHNV and CDR2 is YYDKDF in the germline V gene (reference sequence). The CDR3 nucleotides read TGTGCCACCACCACTGAGGCAGGGGCCTACAATGAGCAGTTCTTC. It yields the protein CATTTEAGAYNEQFF.

The J gene is TRBJ2-3, the V gene TRBV7-6, with 7 positions matching TRBD1. Trimming took 0 bases from V and 4 from J; bases not matched to a gene: 7. Germline CDR1 SGHVS, CDR2 FNYEAQ. This CDR3 contains 16 residues. The CDR3 sequence: CASSLALFTGADTQYF. CDR3 bases: TGTGCCAGCAGCTTAGCCCTATTTACAGGGGCAGATACGCAGTATTTT.

CDR3 in amino acids: CATRLAGDHEQYF. CDR3 nucleotide sequence: TGTGCCACCCGACTAGCGGGAGACCACGAGCAGTACTTC. The rearrangement uses TRBV12-3 or TRBV12-4 and TRBJ2-4; 12 positions agree with TRBD2. The J call may be mistaken, given a closer DNA end match to TRBJ2-7. CDR3 length: 13 residues.

A few counts support this clonotype. The chain recombines TRBV15 with TRBJ1-2; TRBD1 matches 7 bases. Germline assignment: CDR1 LNHNV and CDR2 YYDKDF (reference sequence). The CDR3 loop spans 14 amino acids. After removal of 7 bases from V and 1 base from J, the junction contained 6 bases not matched to a gene. The CDR3 nucleotides read TGTGCCACCACCCCGGACAGGCTTAACTATGGCTACACCTTC. Translating it yields CATTPDRLNYGYTF. Drawing the rest from reference TRBV15 and TRBJ1-2, the complete variable domain is DAMVIQNPRYQVTQFGKPVTLSCSQTLNHNVMYWYQQKSSQAPKLLFHYYDKDFNNEADTPDNFQSRRPNTSFCFLDIRSPGLGDTAMYLCATTPDRLNYGYTFGSGTRLTVV.